These 10 T cell receptor beta chains were all obtained from the same sample, sequenced in a study of early stage breast cancer tumors. Measured with immunoSEQ multiplex PCR; TCRdb has only the in-frame clones, and not every one. The sample records more than 13,000 clones, approximately 80% being singletons. The material sequenced was normal breast tissue next to the tumor. The receptor set was obtained from a person in their fifties or sixties with breast cancer.

The chain has TRBV7-2 and TRBJ2-1, with D perhaps given as TRBD1 or TRBD2 (5 bases each). V was pared by 5 bases and J by 4 bases, with 15 bases between. Germline CDR1 is SGHTA and CDR2 is FQGNSA. The CDR3 extends over 15 amino acids. Written as DNA, the CDR3 is TGTGCCAGCAGCCCAGCAGGGACCGATTACAATGAGCAGTTCTTC. Its translation: CASSPAGTDYNEQFF.

The chain's CDR3 is CASSQVGHEVGNIQYF. The CDR3 DNA reads as TGCGCCAGCAGCCAAGTTGGACACGAGGTGGGTAACATTCAGTACTTC. The chain links TRBV4-1 to TRBJ2-4, with D perhaps matching TRBD1 (5 bases). The CDR3 is 16 residues long. Trimming took 1 base from V and 7 from J, leaving 17 bases between them. Germline loops: CDR1 MGHRA, CDR2 YSYEKL.

This clone has a handful of counts. The rearrangement uses TRBV29-1 and TRBJ1-1, with D maybe TRBD1 (5 bases). The ends were cut back, 6 bases at V and 2 bases at J, with 16 bases in the middle. The CDR3 contains 14 residues. Germline-derived CDR1 and CDR2 are SQVTM and ANQGSEA. The CDR3, as DNA: TGCAGCGTCGGGGCCGACACAGACAACACTGAAGCTTTCTTT. Its translation is CSVGADTDNTEAFF.

The chain links TRBV7-9 to TRBJ2-7, with D perhaps matching TRBD1 (6 bases). V was shortened by 5 bases and J by 6 bases, with 17 bases between the two germline ends. Germline CDR1 SEHNR, CDR2 FQNEAQ (reference sequence). There are 14 residues in the CDR3. CDR3 nucleotides: TGTGCCAGCAGCCCCTCGGGCAGGGGCGGCGAGCAGTACTTC. It encodes CASSPSGRGGEQYF.

The gene calls are TRBV6-5 and TRBJ2-3, with D possibly matching TRBD1 (5 bases). Germline CDR1 is MNHEY and CDR2 is SVGAGI. V was cut by 0 bases and J by 1 base, with 11 bases left in between. The CDR3 is 16 amino acids. CDR3 nucleotides: TGTGCCAGCAGTTACTCGAATCTAGGGGGCACAGATACGCAGTATTTT. This codes for CASSYSNLGGTDTQYF.

The chain carries TRBV7-2 and TRBJ1-4; no clear D gene. Trimming took 5 bases from V and 7 from J, leaving 8 bases between them. This CDR3 has 12 amino acids. Germline assignment: CDR1 SGHTA and CDR2 FQGNSA. The CDR3 DNA sequence: TGTGCCAGCAGCCCTTCGCGTGAAAAACTGTTTTTT. Translating gives CASSPSREKLFF.

The V gene is TRBV7-9, the J gene TRBJ2-5; TRBD2 is a possible D gene (7 bases). Germline loops: CDR1 SEHNR, CDR2 FQNEAQ (reference sequence). Trimming shortened V by 3 bases and J by 5 bases, and 16 bases separated the two germline ends. The CDR3 length is 15 residues. The DNA of the CDR3 is TGTGCCAGCAGCTTCCGAGGGGGGGACGATGAGACCCAGTACTTC. This gives the protein CASSFRGGDDETQYF.

The rearrangement joins TRBV2 to TRBJ1-1, with a weak D call TRBD1 (5 bases). This CDR3 is built from 16 residues. The germline V gene has CDR1 SNHLY and CDR2 FYNNEI. V was clipped by 0 bases and J by 4 bases, with 15 bases between them. The CDR3 spells CASSEAGGGSVTEAFF. The CDR3 bases are TGTGCCAGCAGTGAAGCGGGGGGTGGGAGCGTCACTGAAGCTTTCTTT. The variable domain in full, with the rest retrieved from reference TRBV2 and TRBJ1-1, is EPEVTQTPSHQVTQMGQEVILRCVPISNHLYFYWYRQILGQKVEFLVSFYNNEISEKSEIFDDQFSVERPDGSNFTLKIRSTKLEDSAMYFCASSEAGGGSVTEAFFGQGTRLTVV.

The chain couples TRBV4-2 to TRBJ1-4, with D possibly TRBD1 on 6 matching bases. Germline V gives CDR1 LGHNA, CDR2 YNFKEQ. Trimming pared 0 bases from V and 3 bases from J, leaving 11 bases between. This CDR3 contains 16 residues. This CDR3 is CASSQDSAGANEKLFF. The DNA of the CDR3 is TGTGCCAGCAGCCAAGATTCGGCAGGGGCTAATGAAAAACTGTTTTTT.

This clone showed up just a few times. The V call is TRBV9, the J call TRBJ2-7, with D perhaps being TRBD1 or TRBD2 (5 bases each). Deletions cut 3 bases from V and 5 bases from J, with 15 bases between. The CDR3 extends over 14 amino acids. Per the germline V gene, CDR1 is SGDLS and CDR2 is YYNGEE. The DNA of the CDR3 is TGTGCCAGCAGCGCGGGACCCAGCCACAACGAGCAGTACTTC. It encodes CASSAGPSHNEQYF.